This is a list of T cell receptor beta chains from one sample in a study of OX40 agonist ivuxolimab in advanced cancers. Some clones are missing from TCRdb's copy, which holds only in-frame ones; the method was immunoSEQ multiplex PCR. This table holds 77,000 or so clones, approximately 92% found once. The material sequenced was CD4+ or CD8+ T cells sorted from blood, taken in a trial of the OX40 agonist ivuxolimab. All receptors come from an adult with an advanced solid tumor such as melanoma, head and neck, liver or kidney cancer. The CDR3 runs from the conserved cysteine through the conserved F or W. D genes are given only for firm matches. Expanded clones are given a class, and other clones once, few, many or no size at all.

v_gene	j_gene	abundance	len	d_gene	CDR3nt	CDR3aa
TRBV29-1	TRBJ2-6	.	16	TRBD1	TGCAGCGTTGGCGGGACAGGGTCTGCTGGGGCCAACGTCCTGACTTTC	CSVGGTGSAGANVLTF
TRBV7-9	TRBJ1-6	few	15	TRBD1	TGTGCCAGCAGCTTCGGACAGGGAGTCAATTCACCCCTCCACTTT	CASSFGQGVNSPLHF
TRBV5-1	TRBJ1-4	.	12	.	TGCGCCAGCAGCTTGGCGGGGGAAAAACTGTTTTTT	CASSLAGEKLFF
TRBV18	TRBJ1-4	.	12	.	TGTGCCAGCTCACCACCCGTTGAAAAACTGTTTTTT	CASSPPVEKLFF
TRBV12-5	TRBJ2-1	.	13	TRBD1	TGTGCTAGCCAACCCTCGGGACAGGGGTTACAGTTCTTC	CASQPSGQGLQFF
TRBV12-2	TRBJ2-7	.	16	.	TGTGCAAGTCGCTTAGCGACTAGAAGGGACTCCTACGAGCAGTACTTC	CASRLATRRDSYEQYF
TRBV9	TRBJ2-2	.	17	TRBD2	TGTGCCAGCAGCTCCCGAGGTAGCGGGAGTACCACCGGGGAGCTGTTTTTT	CASSSRGSGSTTGELFF
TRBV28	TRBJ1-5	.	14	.	TGTGCCAGCAGTCTATGGGGAAGCAATCAGCCCCAGCATTTT	CASSLWGSNQPQHF
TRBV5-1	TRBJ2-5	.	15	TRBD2	TGCGCCAGCAGCTTGGGGACTAGCGGCGAGGAGACCCAGTACTTC	CASSLGTSGEETQYF
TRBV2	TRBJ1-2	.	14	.	TGTGCCAGCAGTGAAAATGGGGGTGGGTATGGCTACACCTTC	CASSENGGGYGYTF
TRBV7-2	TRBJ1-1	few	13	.	TGTGCCACGAAGGGCCCCGGGGGCACTGAAGCTTTCTTT	CATKGPGGTEAFF
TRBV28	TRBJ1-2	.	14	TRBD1	TGTGCCAGCAGTCAACCCGGACAGGGTTATGGCTACACCTTC	CASSQPGQGYGYTF